This T cell receptor (beta chain) was recovered during a study of identical twins. This clonotype has only one observation. The junction shows a germline mismatch at one end, possibly a read error. Germline-derived CDR1 and CDR2 are DFQATT and SNEGSKA (reference sequence). This CDR3 is built from 16 residues. From the 5' RACE reads, TCRdb called clonotypes with MiXCR, one entry per CDR3 protein. The sample records about 530,000 distinct CDR3 sequences, more than 20% being singletons. The donors were all healthy and Caucasian. These data were also filed under a second study, of yellow fever vaccine responses in identical twins. That investigation notes: Twins' vaccine T cell response reportedly gave the appearance of partial convergence and partial personalization.

The sample consisted of CD4+ T cells sorted from blood. This receptor was identified in a woman aged 18-29 years in good health. The gene calls are TRBV20-1 and TRBJ2-1; D possibly corresponds to TRBD2 (5 bases). The chain's CDR3 is CCARDAGILQVGEQFF. The CDR3 coding sequence is TGCTGTGCTAGAGACGCCGGGATACTCCAGGTTGGTGAGCAGTTCTTC.